This T cell receptor beta chain is drawn from a study of blood T cells in healthy people across ages. General study results and limits: The study regarded diversity estimates from one million T cells as underestimates.

This clonotype was found a few times. What it binds is not known. The study recruited healthy Caucasian donors from Russia who were aged roughly 6 to 95. Peripheral blood, about 10 milliliters per donor, was collected. The CDR3 has 14 residues. V dropped 6 bases and J dropped 8; count of bases not matched to a gene: 13. Germline CDR1 SQVTM, CDR2 ANQGSEA. Through a sample-barcoded 5' primer and a J-beta primer mix, a second PCR was run for about 7 to 12 cycles. A template-switch adaptor containing 12 random nucleotides labeled each cDNA molecule. TCRdb independently ran MiXCR on the 5' RACE reads; one entry per CDR3 protein. The sample holds about 1.5 million distinct CDR3 sequences, less than 45% seen once.

The source of this sequence is a woman aged 18-35 years in good health. The chain recombines TRBV29-1 with TRBJ1-2; 9 nucleotides agree with TRBD1. Material: blood. CDR3 in amino acids: CSVLPGQGERGYTF. For the CDR3, the DNA is TGCAGCGTACTCCCGGGACAGGGCGAGAGAGGCTACACCTTC.